The 8 T cell receptor beta chains below were found in one sample sequenced in a study of tumor-infiltrating lymphocytes in primary liver carcinoma. Unsorted whole blood supplied the blood RNA, and germline DNA was isolated too. TCR beta cDNA was prepared out of roughly 520 ng total RNA by means of a constant-region primer. Libraries covering TCR beta were generated through three nested multiplex PCR rounds (using a slightly modified ARM-PCR). The first two PCR rounds, roughly 11 cycles each, used TRBV1-TRBV30 forward primers and a C-beta reverse primer. Each CDR3 protein is one row after TCRdb ran MiXCR on the multiplex PCR reads. The sample yields fewer than 400,000 distinct CDR3 sequences, over 55% seen once. Material for sequencing was peripheral blood. The receptors come from a middle-aged man with primary liver carcinoma and hepatitis B virus infection.

On this clonotype: In this CDR3 the conserved last residue, phenylalanine or tryptophan, is missing, so a read error is likely. This chain connects TRBV11-2 to TRBJ1-2; the D is unclear. CDR3 size: 13 residues. Per the germline V gene, CDR1 is SGHAT and CDR2 is FQNNGV. The CDR3 here is CARSLDRAGGYTL. In nucleotides, the CDR3 is TGTGCCAGAAGCTTAGATCGTGCCGGTGGCTACACCCTC.

V and J are TRBV6-2 or TRBV6-3 and TRBJ1-5; the match to TRBD1 covers 8 bases. The CDR3 sequence is 16 residues long. Germline V gene lookup returns CDR1 MNHEY and CDR2 SVGEGT. With V trimmed by 5 bases and J by 4 bases, 10 bases remained unmatched. CDR3 nucleotide sequence: TGTGCCAGCAGTCATCCTGGACAGGGCTTTAATCAGCCCCAGCATTTT. It translates to CASSHPGQGFNQPQHF.

This clonotype was counted ten times or more. The chain is built from TRBV10-3 and TRBJ1-1; 7 positions match TRBD1. CDR3 size: 15 residues. Per the germline V gene, CDR1 is ENHRY and CDR2 is SYGVKD. V lost 6 bases and J lost 1; bases outside the gene matches: 8. The CDR3 DNA sequence: TGTGCCATCAGAGCCCAGACAGGGAAGAACACTGAAGCTTTCTTT. This gives the protein CAIRAQTGKNTEAFF.

Concerning this clonotype itself: A junction boundary mismatches the germline segment, possibly from a read error. The gene calls are TRBV29-1 and TRBJ2-7; TRBD2 agrees at 9 bases. The CDR3 runs to 13 residues. Germline loops: CDR1 SQVTM, CDR2 ANQGSEA. The CDR3 sequence: CSVEGTSDYKQYF. The CDR3 DNA follows: TGCAGCGTTGAAGGGACTAGCGACTACAAGCAGTACTTC.

Details on this clonotype: A read error may explain this, as a much larger clone is one base away. The chain couples TRBV4-1 to TRBJ2-5; D is unresolved. Trimming took 2 bases from V and 7 from J, leaving 14 bases between them. The CDR3 has 14 amino acids. Looked up from germline, CDR1 is MGHRA and CDR2 is YSYEKL. Here the CDR3 DNA reads TGCGCCAGCAGCCAACTTAGAGAACGGGTGACCCAGTACTTC. Translated, it gives CASSQLRERVTQYF.

This clonotype was counted a few times. This chain links TRBV7-9 with TRBJ1-1, with 7 nucleotides matching TRBD1. The CDR3 runs to 12 residues. V was clipped by 6 bases and J by 8 bases; unmatched bases: 6. CDR1 and CDR2 (germline): SEHNR, FQNEAQ (reference sequence). CDR3 sequence reads: CASSLTGAEAFF. CDR3 nucleotides: TGTGCCAGCAGTCTCACAGGGGCCGAAGCTTTCTTT. Full variable domain (remainder filled in from reference TRBV7-9 and TRBJ1-1): DTGVSQNPRHKITKRGQNVTFRCDPISEHNRLYWYRQTLGQGPEFLTYFQNEAQLEKSRLLSDRFSAERPKGSFSTLEIQRTEQGDSAMYLCASSLTGAEAFFGQGTRLTVV.

As regards this clonotype: This sequence may be a read error, since a much larger clone differs from it by one base. The gene calls are TRBV6-2 or TRBV6-3 and TRBJ1-5, with 7 bases matching TRBD1. This CDR3 comprises 14 residues. Looked up from germline, CDR1 is MNHEY and CDR2 is SVGEGT. The CDR3 loop is CVSSSQGRVQPQHF. CDR3 sequence (DNA): TGTGTCAGCAGTTCACAGGGGCGCGTGCAGCCCCAGCATTTT.

There are a few counts of this clonotype. The V and J genes are TRBV5-1 and TRBJ2-3, with TRBD2 matching 15 bases. The CDR3 is 18 residues long. Looked up from germline, CDR1 is SGHRS and CDR2 is YFSETQ. The V segment lost 3 bases and the J segment 0 bases; nucleotides outside the gene matches: 5. CDR3 region: CASSYGTSGRSSTDTQYF. The CDR3 nucleotides read TGCGCCAGCAGCTACGGGACTAGCGGGAGGTCTAGCACAGATACGCAGTATTTT.